This is a list of T cell receptor beta chains from one sample in a study of Ad26.COV2.S vaccination and SARS-CoV-2 variants. Profiling relied on immunoSEQ multiplex PCR, and the TCRdb table lists in-frame clones only, not all of them. Among about 320,000 clones listed, over 80% were seen once. The input for sequencing was peripheral blood, taken in a trial of Ad26.COV2.S vaccine versus placebo. Source of these receptors: a person between 18 and 65 years old who received the Ad26.COV2.S COVID-19 vaccine or a placebo. The CDR3 runs from the conserved cysteine through the conserved F or W. The order of the fields is clone size, V gene, CDR3 length, J gene, D gene, CDR3 DNA, CDR3 protein. D genes are given only for firm matches. Not every row has a clone size; where given, it reads once, few, many or a size class.

>NA|TRBV5-1|15|TRBJ2-3|TRBD2
TGCGCCAGCAATTTAGCGGGGAGGTTGGCAGATACGCAGTATTTT
CASNLAGRLADTQYF
>NA|TRBV15|16|TRBJ1-3|NA
TGTGCCACCAGCAGAGATAGGGCCGACTCTGGAAACACCATATATTTT
CATSRDRADSGNTIYF
>NA|TRBV28|15|TRBJ2-1|TRBD2
TGTGCCAGCAGTTTAGGTGGCGGGGGGGTCAATGAGCAGTTCTTC
CASSLGGGGVNEQFF
>few|TRBV7-8|15|TRBJ2-7|NA
TGTGCCAGCAGCTTAGTTAGGGACATTAGCTACGAGCAGTACTTC
CASSLVRDISYEQYF
>NA|TRBV15|13|TRBJ2-7|TRBD1
TGTGCCACCAGCAGCAGACAGGGTTACGAGCAGTACTTC
CATSSRQGYEQYF
>once|TRBV7-2|15|TRBJ2-7|NA
TGTGCCAGCAGCTTAGGACTAGTCAACTCCTACGAGCAGTACTTC
CASSLGLVNSYEQYF
>NA|TRBV5-5|13|TRBJ1-2|NA
TGTGCCAGCAGCTTGGACACGAGCTATGGCTACACCTTC
CASSLDTSYGYTF
>NA|TRBV10-2|14|TRBJ1-6|NA
TGCGCCAGCAGGACCGGGTCCAATAATTCACCCCTCCACTTT
CASRTGSNNSPLHF
>once|TRBV12-3/TRBV12-4|12|TRBJ2-1|TRBD2
TGTGCCAGCAGTTCTGCGGGGGATGAGCAGTTCTTC
CASSSAGDEQFF
>NA|TRBV5-8|16|TRBJ1-3|NA
TGTGCCAGCAGCTTTCTTACGCCTAACTCTGGAAACACCATATATTTT
CASSFLTPNSGNTIYF
>NA|TRBV9|14|TRBJ2-7|TRBD1
TGTGCCAGCAGCGCAAGGACAGGGGGAGGCGAGCAGTACTTC
CASSARTGGGEQYF
>NA|TRBV19|14|TRBJ2-5|NA
TGTGCCAGTAGTAAAGGGGCGCGTAGAGAGACCCAGTACTTC
CASSKGARRETQYF
>once|TRBV2|13|TRBJ1-4|NA
TGTGCCAGCAGGGACGGACCTTTTGAAAAACTGTTTTTT
CASRDGPFEKLFF
>once|TRBV5-4|13|TRBJ2-7|NA
TGTGCCAGCAGCTACAAGACCACCTACGAGCAGTACTTC
CASSYKTTYEQYF